This entry features one T cell receptor beta chain sequence. Its cognate antigen is unknown. The germline gives CDR1 SGHVS, CDR2 FQNEAQ. The CDR3 sequence is 17 residues long. V was pared by 4 bases and J by 6 bases, with 25 bases between. The sample comes from a study of cytomegalovirus exposure and HLA in healthy donors. Whole-study results and caveats: The investigators catalogued 150 or so TCR beta chains as cytomegalovirus-associated. Later work found most CMV-associated TCR beta chains apparently HLA-restricted.

With 60 Vbeta and 13 Jbeta primers, the PCR was carried out. In the authors' methods: A follow-up analysis tallied about 80 million unique TCR beta chains, roughly 11 million shared. TCRdb's copy holds only in-frame clones and misses some; the assay was immunoSEQ multiplex PCR. V, J and clone size are taken as reported in that table, and D and trimming were inferred from the DNA itself. The sample has about 160,000 clones; approximately 88% are singletons. Sequenced sample: PBMCs. This receptor was identified in a woman aged 18 to 35 in good health and CMV-seronegative. The V gene is TRBV7-8, the J gene TRBJ2-7, with TRBD2 as a possible D gene (6 bases). The CDR3 protein is CASSSQLPGLESIEQYF. The CDR3 DNA reads as TGTGCCAGCAGCTCACAACTTCCGGGACTCGAGAGCATCGAGCAGTACTTC. Using reference TRBV7-8 and TRBJ2-7 for the parts outside the CDR3, the full variable domain is GAGVSQSPRYKVAKRGQDVALRCDPISGHVSLFWYQQALGQGPEFLTYFQNEAQLDKSGLPSDRFFAERPEGSVSTLKIQRTQQEDSAVYLCASSSQLPGLESIEQYFGPGTRLTVT.